This TCR beta chain was recovered during a study of identifying expanded T cells in peripheral blood. Collection occurred without any documented infections or immune events in donors. Study findings and constraints: Across healthy donors, higher total template counts meant significantly greater approximately two-week count variance.

With respect to this clone: What it binds is unknown.

The CDR3 is 13 amino acids. Germline V lookup: CDR1 MNHEY, CDR2 SMNVEV (reference sequence). Trimming pared 0 bases from V and 10 bases from J, leaving 12 bases between. Some clones are missing from TCRdb's copy, which holds only in-frame ones; the method was immunoSEQ multiplex PCR. This table has around 120,000 clones, about 88% appearing once. The J gene is TRBJ1-1, the V gene TRBV27; D is undetermined. The sample comprised blood. The receptor was isolated from a person aged 18 to 70 in good health. CDR3 coding DNA: TGTGCCAGCAGTTTATCGATGGGCCACGGAGCTTTCTTT. It encodes CASSLSMGHGAFF.